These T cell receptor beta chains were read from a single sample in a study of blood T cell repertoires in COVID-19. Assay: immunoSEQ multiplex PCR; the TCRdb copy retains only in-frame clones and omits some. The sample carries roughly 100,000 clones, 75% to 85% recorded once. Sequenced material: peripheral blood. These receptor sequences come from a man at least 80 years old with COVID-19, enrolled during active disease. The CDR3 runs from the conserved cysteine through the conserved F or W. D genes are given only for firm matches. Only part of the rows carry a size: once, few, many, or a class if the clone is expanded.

CASSMARGLSTGELFF TGTGCCAGTAGTATGGCGAGGGGGCTAAGCACCGGGGAGCTGTTTTTT TRBJ2-2 TRBV19 TRBD1 once
CAIRGGTSGSGSVETQYF TGTGCCATCAGAGGGGGGACTAGCGGGAGTGGTTCGGTCGAGACCCAGTACTTC TRBJ2-5 TRBV10-3 TRBD2 .
CASSPWDVGRETQYF TGTGCCAGCAGCCCCTGGGACGTCGGGAGGGAGACCCAGTACTTC TRBJ2-5 TRBV3-1/TRBV3-2 TRBD2 .
CASSIQGAETQYF TGTGCCAGTAGTATCCAGGGGGCAGAGACCCAGTACTTC TRBJ2-5 TRBV19 TRBD1 .
CASSLFALEQYF TGTGCCAGCAGTTTATTTGCACTTGAGCAGTACTTC TRBJ2-7 TRBV28 . .
CASSQELWTSGRTEQFF TGTGCCAGCAGCCAAGAATTATGGACTAGCGGGAGGACTGAGCAGTTCTTC TRBJ2-1 TRBV4-2 TRBD2 few
CASRGTGQVNYGYTF TGTGCCAGCAGAGGGACAGGGCAAGTTAACTATGGCTACACCTTC TRBJ1-2 TRBV9 TRBD1 .
CASSQAGLLYTDTQYF TGTGCCAGCAGCCAAGCGGGACTACTTTACACAGATACGCAGTATTTT TRBJ2-3 TRBV3-1/TRBV3-2 TRBD2 .
CATSPELVLYEQYF TGTGCCACCAGCCCCGAACTGGTCCTCTACGAGCAGTACTTC TRBJ2-7 TRBV15 . .
CASSSQGGIAKNIQYF TGTGCCAGCAGCTCTCAGGGTGGGATTGCCAAAAACATTCAGTACTTC TRBJ2-4 TRBV5-7 . .
CASSAARGVYTIYF TGTGCCAGCAGCGCCGCCAGGGGGGTTTACACCATATATTTT TRBJ1-3 TRBV7-6 TRBD1 .
CASSLAGSTPYNEQFF TGCGCCAGCAGCTTGGCCGGGAGTACCCCCTACAATGAGCAGTTCTTC TRBJ2-1 TRBV5-1 . .
CATSGPGGASSKNIQYF TGTGCCACCAGTGGCCCGGGGGGGGCGTCTTCCAAAAACATTCAGTACTTC TRBJ2-4 TRBV24-1 TRBD2 .
CASSQNMPGSYGYTF TGCGCCAGCAGCCAGAACATGCCGGGGAGCTATGGCTACACCTTC TRBJ1-2 TRBV4-1 . .
CASSIFLAAYEQYF TGTGCCAGCAGCATCTTCCTAGCGGCCTACGAGCAGTACTTC TRBJ2-7 TRBV6-5 TRBD2 .
CASSQARTGRSGDTQYF TGTGCCAGCAGCCAAGCCAGGACAGGGCGGTCGGGAGATACGCAGTATTTT TRBJ2-3 TRBV7-9 TRBD1 .
CSVEASGTGYTSNTGELFF TGCAGCGTTGAAGCCTCCGGGACAGGCTATACTTCGAACACCGGGGAGCTGTTTTTT TRBJ2-2 TRBV29-1 TRBD1 .
CASSPPRAQGEQYF TGTGCCAGCTCACCACCGAGGGCACAGGGCGAGCAGTACTTC TRBJ2-7 TRBV18 . few
CASSWTNNQPQHF TGTGCCAGCAGTTGGACAAACAATCAGCCCCAGCATTTT TRBJ1-5 TRBV11-2 . few